In its sample, the clone carrying this TCR beta chain was seen many times. Its target is unknown. The data were taken from a study of regulatory T cells in long-lasting Graves disease. Whole-study results and caveats: Fewer public clonotypes were shared by new patients (966) than by persistent patients (about 3,000).

Germline CDR1 reads SQVTM; CDR2 reads ANQGSEA. CDR3 length: 12 residues. Trimming took 7 bases from V and 6 from J, leaving 12 bases between them. Time point meaning: newly diagnosed GD, antithyroid drugs for less than 3 months. PBMCs provided the RNA from which the TCR library was made. Relying on iRepertoire HTBI primers and Arm-PCR of CDR3 regions, the team built TCR beta libraries. One entry per CDR3 protein, called by TCRdb with MiXCR from the multiplex PCR reads. The sample holds roughly 360,000 distinct CDR3 sequences, 12% seen once. The same data also contributed to another study, on T cells in Graves' hyperthyroidism and ophthalmopathy. From that report: Hyperthyroidism had been newly diagnosed in patients aged 18 to 65, and its duration was under 2 months. On the basis of clinical symptoms, serum thyroxine and TRAb, thyroid ultrasound and orbital computed tomography, diagnoses were made. Ophthalmopathy got predicted by the model a median roughly 6.4 months before its onset.

This sample comprised peripheral blood mononuclear cells (PBMCs), obtained at new diagnosis, from a patient treated with antithyroid drugs. The TCR originated in a woman between 18 and 30 years old with Graves disease. The gene calls are TRBV29-1 and TRBJ2-2; D unclear. The CDR3 DNA sequence: TGCAGCGGGCAAAGTCCGGCCGGGGAGCTGTTTTTT. Its translation: CSGQSPAGELFF.